The 29 T cell receptor beta chains reported below all come from one sample, sequenced in a study of control samples from healthy donors and cancer patients. Profiled with immunoSEQ multiplex PCR; TCRdb holds only in-frame clones, not every one. The table includes about 89,000 clones, around nine tenths detected once. The source material was blood. Every receptor here comes from a man between 25 and 39 years old in good health.

The rearrangement joins TRBV11-2 to TRBJ2-7; D is tentatively TRBD1 or TRBD2 (6 bases each). Trimming left V 2 bases short and J 5 bases short, with 28 bases between. Germline CDR1 reads SGHAT; CDR2 reads FQNNGV. The CDR3 totals 19 residues. CDR3 DNA: TGTGCCAGCAGCTTATTTTCAAATGCCTTTGGGGCCGGGGGCCACGAGCAGTACTTC. It is translated as CASSLFSNAFGAGGHEQYF.

This clone was found a few times. J is TRBJ1-6 and V is TRBV5-7, with 9 bases identical to TRBD1. TRBV5-7 carries the ORF label, with uncertain function. The CDR3 runs 18 residues. The ends lost 3 bases at V and 5 bases at J; junction bases unmatched: 12. The CDR3 region has the DNA TGTGCCAGCAGCTACGGACAGGGGCCGACTCCCGATAATTCACCCCTCCACTTT. Translating it yields CASSYGQGPTPDNSPLHF.

The J gene is TRBJ1-2, the V gene TRBV25-1, with 7 positions matching TRBD1. V lost 6 bases, J lost 2 bases, and 3 bases stayed unmatched. Germline V gene lookup returns CDR1 MGHDK and CDR2 SYGVNS. This CDR3 is 13 amino acids long. The CDR3 nucleotides are TGTGCCAGCAGGGCGACAGGGAACTATGGCTACACCTTC. Amino acids: CASRATGNYGYTF.

The V gene is TRBV6-5, the J gene TRBJ1-5, with D perhaps matching TRBD1 (5 bases). The CDR3 consists of 15 residues. Trimming left V 7 bases short and J 3 bases short, with 16 bases between. CDR1 is MNHEY, CDR2 SVGAGI, per germline. The CDR3 sequence: CASTAGRGDNQPQHF. The DNA of the CDR3 is TGTGCCAGCACCGCAGGGAGAGGGGACAATCAGCCCCAGCATTTT.

This chain joins TRBV24-1 and TRBJ2-7; either TRBD1 or TRBD2 may supply D (5 bases each). From germline, CDR1 is KGHDR and CDR2 SFDVKD. Trimming took off 5 bases at V and 1 base at J, with 14 bases between the two ends. The CDR3 totals 15 residues. This chain's CDR3 is CATSGRADTSYEQYF. Written as DNA, the CDR3 is TGTGCCACCAGTGGGCGGGCGGACACATCCTACGAGCAGTACTTC.

The chain carries TRBV24-1 and TRBJ2-3; D uncertain. This CDR3 has 14 residues. In germline, CDR1 is KGHDR, CDR2 SFDVKD. V was trimmed by 5 bases and J by 5 bases, leaving 13 bases between them. DNA of the CDR3: TGTGCCACCAGTGTAGCTGAGGACGGAGATACGCAGTATTTT. Its translation is CATSVAEDGDTQYF.

This chain connects TRBV9 to TRBJ2-2; 9 nucleotides agree with TRBD2. The CDR3 is 17 amino acids. With V trimmed by 2 bases and J by 4 bases, 9 bases remained unmatched. CDR1 is SGDLS, CDR2 YYNGEE, per germline. The CDR3 DNA reads TGTGCCAGCAGCGTGGGCGCGGGGGGGCCGGGCACCGGGGAGCTGTTTTTT. Translating gives CASSVGAGGPGTGELFF.

V gene TRBV7-2 combines with J gene TRBJ2-3; D gene uncertain. V was clipped by 2 bases and J by 2 bases, with 11 bases between them. The length of the CDR3 is 15 residues. CDR1 is SGHTA, CDR2 FQGNSA, per germline. Here the CDR3 DNA reads TGTGCCAGCAGCTTATTTTACTCCTACACAGATACGCAGTATTTT. The encoded protein is CASSLFYSYTDTQYF.

The chain is built from TRBV30 and TRBJ2-1; maybe TRBD2 (6 bases). The ends were cut back, 3 bases at V and 0 bases at J, with 12 bases in the middle. Germline assignment: CDR1 GTSNPN and CDR2 SVGIG (reference sequence). CDR3 length equals 15 residues. The DNA of the CDR3 is TGTGCCTGGAGCCCCGGGGGTAGCTCCTACAATGAGCAGTTCTTC. Its translation: CAWSPGGSSYNEQFF.

This clone has only one observation. The chain recombines TRBV12-2 with TRBJ2-3. TRBV12-2 is labeled a pseudogene. The CDR3 has 13 residues. Written as DNA, the CDR3 is TGTGCAAGTCCCAATGTAGGGTTGGATACGCAGTATTTT. Translating gives CASPNVGLDTQYF.

The chain has TRBV13 and TRBJ1-3; the D is unclear. This CDR3 has 15 residues. Germline-derived CDR1 and CDR2 are PRHDT and FYEKMQ (reference sequence). Trimming left V 1 base short and J 1 base short, with 8 bases between. CDR3 sequence: CASSLDKTSGNTIYF. The DNA of the CDR3 is TGTGCCAGCAGCTTAGATAAGACTTCTGGAAACACCATATATTTT.

The chain has TRBV19 and TRBJ2-4; possibly TRBD2 for D (7 bases). Trimming removed 3 bases from V and 4 bases from J, with 22 bases in between. The CDR3 length is 18 residues. Germline lookup yields CDR1 LNHDA and CDR2 SQIVND (reference sequence). The DNA for the CDR3 is TGTGCCAGTAGTATCACCGACGCCGGGGGGCGGAGGAAAAACATTCAGTACTTC. Encoded protein: CASSITDAGGRRKNIQYF.

The V and J genes are TRBV19 and TRBJ1-5; D is undetermined. Trimming cost V 1 base and J 5 bases, with 3 bases left between them. CDR1 and CDR2 (germline): LNHDA, SQIVND (reference sequence). CDR3 length: 12 residues. DNA for the CDR3: TGTGCCAGTAGTATAGGGGATCAGCCCCAGCATTTT. Translation gives CASSIGDQPQHF. Variable domain in full (rest from reference TRBV19 and TRBJ1-5): DGGITQSPKYLFRKEGQNVTLSCEQNLNHDAMYWYRQDPGQGLRLIYYSQIVNDFQKGDIAEGYSVSREKKESFPLTVTSAQKNPTAFYLCASSIGDQPQHFGDGTRLSIL.

A few counts support this clone. This sequence joins TRBV5-1 and TRBJ2-2; TRBD2 agrees at 9 bases. Germline V gene data show CDR1 as SGHRS and CDR2 as YFSETQ. The length of the CDR3 is 18 residues. V trimming: 0 bases; J trimming: 3 bases; junction bases outside the gene matches: 9. CDR3 sequence reads: CASSLGTSASMDTGELFF. The DNA of the CDR3 is TGCGCCAGCAGCTTGGGGACTAGCGCATCAATGGACACCGGGGAGCTGTTTTTT.

The chain links TRBV13 to TRBJ2-3; 7 bases fit TRBD2. The trim removed 5 bases at V and 0 bases at J, leaving 14 bases unmatched. Germline CDR1 is PRHDT and CDR2 is FYEKMQ (reference sequence). This CDR3 contains 18 residues. DNA for the CDR3: TGTGCCAGCAGCCCTAGACCCCCCCGAGCGGGGAGCACAGATACGCAGTATTTT. This gives the protein CASSPRPPRAGSTDTQYF.

The chain employs TRBV7-9 and TRBJ2-5, with a weak D call TRBD2 (5 bases). Germline CDR1 and CDR2: SEHNR and FQNEAQ (reference sequence). V lost 3 bases to trimming and J lost 4 bases, with 9 bases between them. The CDR3 totals 13 residues. The CDR3 DNA reads TGTGCCAGCAGCTTTGTGGGGAGAGAGACCCAGTACTTC. Translation gives CASSFVGRETQYF.

This chain joins TRBV10-3 and TRBJ1-2, with D tentatively TRBD1 (6 bases). The CDR3 totals 15 residues. CDR1 is ENHRY, CDR2 SYGVKD, per germline. Between the trimmed V and J ends, which lost 5 bases and 8 bases, there was a span of 21 bases. The CDR3 spells CAISNREESNRGYTF. The CDR3 DNA follows: TGTGCCATCAGTAACAGGGAGGAGAGTAATAGAGGCTACACCTTC.

The chain employs TRBV3-1 (or the pseudogene TRBV3-2) and TRBJ2-2; 7 bases agree with TRBD1. This CDR3 spans 15 amino acids. V lost 2 bases to trimming and J lost 3 bases; unmatched junction nucleotides: 3. Germline V lookup: CDR1 LGHDT, CDR2 YNNKEL (reference sequence). The chain's CDR3 is CASSQRGTDTGELFF. Written as DNA, the CDR3 is TGTGCCAGCAGCCAAAGGGGGACAGACACCGGGGAGCTGTTTTTT.

The V and J genes are TRBV24-1 and TRBJ1-3; D gene ambiguous. Germline loops: CDR1 KGHDR, CDR2 SFDVKD. This CDR3 spans 14 amino acids. V lost 9 bases to trimming and J lost 0 bases, with 11 bases between them. CDR3 sequence reads: CATLGPSSGNTIYF. CDR3 sequence (DNA): TGTGCCACCCTAGGACCGTCCTCTGGAAACACCATATATTTT.

The rearrangement joins TRBV3-1 (or the pseudogene TRBV3-2) to TRBJ2-5; D is ambiguous. Deletions cut 0 bases from V and 5 bases from J, with 13 bases between. The CDR3 sequence is 15 residues long. Germline V CDR1 and CDR2: LGHDT, YNNKEL (reference sequence). This chain's CDR3 is CASSQEGIAGETQYF. CDR3 in DNA: TGTGCCAGCAGCCAAGAAGGGATAGCCGGTGAGACCCAGTACTTC.

The CDR3 reads CASSQALAGIASYEQYF. CDR3 bases: TGCGCCAGCAGCCAAGCGCTAGCGGGGATCGCCTCCTACGAGCAGTACTTC. V and J are TRBV4-1 and TRBJ2-7; TRBD2 matches at 9 bases. Germline loops: CDR1 MGHRA, CDR2 YSYEKL. The CDR3 has 17 residues. J lost 0 bases, V lost 1 base, and 7 bases had no gene match.

The rearrangement uses TRBV3-1 (or the pseudogene TRBV3-2) and TRBJ2-5; D is undetermined. V lost 3 bases and J 3 bases, leaving 5 bases between the germline ends. This CDR3 spans 12 amino acids. Germline loops: CDR1 LGHDT, CDR2 YNNKEL (reference sequence). CDR3 nucleotide sequence: TGTGCCAGCAGCCAGTTGAAAGAGACCCAGTACTTC. Encoded protein: CASSQLKETQYF.

The genes are TRBV5-1 and TRBJ1-5; the match to TRBD1 covers 10 bases. The V gene end was trimmed by 4 bases and the J gene end by 2 bases; junction bases not matched to a gene: 3. Germline V gene lookup returns CDR1 SGHRS and CDR2 YFSETQ. This CDR3 has 15 amino acids. The CDR3: CASSTTGGGNQPQHF. The CDR3, as DNA: TGCGCCAGCAGCACGACAGGGGGCGGCAATCAGCCCCAGCATTTT.

V is TRBV19 and J is TRBJ1-4; D is ambiguous. The length of the CDR3 is 14 residues. Deletions cut 1 base from V and 7 bases from J, with 10 bases between. In germline, CDR1 is LNHDA, CDR2 SQIVND (reference sequence). The CDR3 region is CASSIGGLAEKLFF. For the CDR3, the DNA is TGTGCCAGTAGTATAGGAGGGTTGGCTGAAAAACTGTTTTTT. The full variable domain, with the rest looked up from reference TRBV19 and TRBJ1-4, is DGGITQSPKYLFRKEGQNVTLSCEQNLNHDAMYWYRQDPGQGLRLIYYSQIVNDFQKGDIAEGYSVSREKKESFPLTVTSAQKNPTAFYLCASSIGGLAEKLFFGSGTQLSVL.

The chain links TRBV24-1 to TRBJ1-6; 9 nucleotides match TRBD1. The CDR3 consists of 17 residues. CDR1 and CDR2 from the germline V gene are KGHDR and SFDVKD. The V segment lost 7 bases and the J segment 4 bases; nucleotides outside the gene matches: 10. The CDR3 nucleotides read TGTGCCACCAGCTCACCGGGGACAGGGATTTATAATTCACCCCTCCACTTT. Protein: CATSSPGTGIYNSPLHF.

This clone has only one observation. The V and J genes are TRBV10-3 and TRBJ1-3; D is perhaps TRBD1 (6 bases). The germline gives CDR1 ENHRY, CDR2 SYGVKD. V was pared by 10 bases and J by 0 bases, with 13 bases between. This CDR3 has 14 residues. CDR3 region: CASITGFSGNTIYF. Here the CDR3 DNA reads TGTGCCAGCATTACAGGGTTCTCTGGAAACACCATATATTTT.

The V and J genes are TRBV11-3 and TRBJ1-2, with TRBD1 identical over 10 bases. The CDR3 runs to 13 residues. The trim removed 5 bases at V and 8 bases at J, leaving 5 bases unmatched. CDR1 and CDR2 (germline): SGHNT, YENEEA. The CDR3 sequence is CASSADRGDGYTF. The CDR3 DNA sequence: TGTGCCAGCAGCGCGGACAGGGGGGACGGCTACACCTTC. The entire variable domain, with the rest obtained from reference TRBV11-3 and TRBJ1-2, is as follows: EAGVVQSPRYKIIEKKQPVAFWCNPISGHNTLYWYLQNLGQGPELLIRYENEEAVDDSQLPKDRFSAERLKGVDSTLKIQPAELGDSAVYLCASSADRGDGYTFGSGTRLTVV.

The V gene is TRBV5-6, the J gene TRBJ1-1; 9 nucleotides match TRBD1. V dropped 4 bases and J dropped 5; count of bases not matched to a gene: 9. CDR1 is SGHDT and CDR2 is YYEEEE in the germline V gene. The CDR3 length is 15 residues. The CDR3 reads CASSATGGRETEAFF. CDR3 coding DNA: TGTGCCAGCAGCGCGACAGGGGGAAGGGAGACTGAAGCTTTCTTT.

This chain links TRBV24-1 with TRBJ2-5; 11 bases agree with TRBD2. The CDR3 loop spans 16 amino acids. Looked up from germline, CDR1 is KGHDR and CDR2 is SFDVKD. With V trimmed by 4 bases and J by 2 bases, 5 bases remained unmatched. CDR3 protein: CATSDPTSGAQETQYF. The CDR3 DNA sequence: TGTGCCACCAGTGACCCGACTAGCGGGGCTCAAGAGACCCAGTACTTC.